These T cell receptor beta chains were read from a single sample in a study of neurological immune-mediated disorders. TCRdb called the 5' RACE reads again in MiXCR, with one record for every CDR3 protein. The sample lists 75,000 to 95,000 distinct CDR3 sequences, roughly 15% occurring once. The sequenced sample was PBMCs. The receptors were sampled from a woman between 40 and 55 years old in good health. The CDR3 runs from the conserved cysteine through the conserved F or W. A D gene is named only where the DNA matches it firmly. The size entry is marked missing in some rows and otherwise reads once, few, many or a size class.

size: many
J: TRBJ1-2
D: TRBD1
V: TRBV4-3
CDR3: CASSQAGQGVPYGYTF
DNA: TGCGCCAGCAGCCAGGCTGGGCAGGGGGTTCCCTATGGCTACACCTTC

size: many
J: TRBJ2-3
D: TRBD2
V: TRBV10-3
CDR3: CAIGLAGDTDTQYF
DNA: TGTGCCATCGGACTAGCGGGGGACACAGATACGCAGTATTTT

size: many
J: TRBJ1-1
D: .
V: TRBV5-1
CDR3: CASSSKSEEEAFF
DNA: TGCGCCAGCAGCTCAAAATCGGAAGAAGAAGCTTTCTTT

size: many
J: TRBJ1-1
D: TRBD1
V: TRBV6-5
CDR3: CASSSHPGTGSTEAFF
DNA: TGTGCCAGCAGTTCGCACCCCGGGACAGGGTCCACTGAAGCTTTCTTT

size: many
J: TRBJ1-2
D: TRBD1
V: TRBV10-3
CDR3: CAVRQGAAYGYTF
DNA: TGTGCCGTTCGACAGGGGGCTGCCTATGGCTACACCTTC

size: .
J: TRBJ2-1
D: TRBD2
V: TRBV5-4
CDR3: CASSPGLAGGINEQFF
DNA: TGTGCCAGCAGCCCCGGACTAGCTGGGGGAATTAATGAGCAGTTCTTC

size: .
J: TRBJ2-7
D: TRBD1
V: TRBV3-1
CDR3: CASSSRTGGLSYEQYF
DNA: TGTGCCAGCAGCTCCCGGACAGGGGGCCTCTCCTACGAGCAGTACTTC

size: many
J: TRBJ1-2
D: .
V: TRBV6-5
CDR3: CAGDSANYGYTF
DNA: TGTGCGGGAGATTCAGCTAACTATGGCTACACCTTC

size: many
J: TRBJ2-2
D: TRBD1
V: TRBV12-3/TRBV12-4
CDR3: CASRHRTGRRELFF
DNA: TGTGCCAGCAGACACAGGACAGGGCGGCGGGAGCTGTTTTTT

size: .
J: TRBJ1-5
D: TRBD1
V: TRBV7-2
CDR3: CASSWTGETQHF
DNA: TGTGCCAGCAGCTGGACAGGGGAGACCCAGCATTTT

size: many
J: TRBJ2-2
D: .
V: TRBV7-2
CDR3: CASSREPTSSGGELFF
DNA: TGTGCCAGCAGCCGCGAGCCCACTAGCAGCGGCGGGGAGCTGTTTTTT

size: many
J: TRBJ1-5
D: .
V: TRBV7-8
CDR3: CASSLEPNREGRNQPQHF
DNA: TGTGCCAGCAGCTTAGAGCCCAACAGGGAGGGACGCAATCAGCCCCAGCATTTT

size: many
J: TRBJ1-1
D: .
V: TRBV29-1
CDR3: CSAGRQNTEAFF
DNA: TGCAGCGCGGGACGGCAGAACACTGAAGCTTTCTTT

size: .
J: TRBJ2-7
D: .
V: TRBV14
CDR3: CASSQAQGYEQYF
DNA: TGTGCCAGCAGCCAAGCCCAGGGCTACGAGCAGTACTTC

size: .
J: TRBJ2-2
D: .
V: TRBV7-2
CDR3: CASSSTAGANTGELFF
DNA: TGTGCCAGCAGCTCGACGGCAGGGGCGAACACCGGGGAGCTGTTTTTT

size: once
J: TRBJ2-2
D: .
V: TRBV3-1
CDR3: CASSQVIGELFF
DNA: TGTGCCAGCAGCCAAGTTATCGGGGAGCTGTTTTTT

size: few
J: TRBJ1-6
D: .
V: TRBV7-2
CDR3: CASSRPQRSYNSPLHF
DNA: TGTGCCAGCAGCCGTCCACAACGGTCCTATAATTCACCCCTCCACTTT

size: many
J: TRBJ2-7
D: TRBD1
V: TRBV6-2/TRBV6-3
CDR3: CASSYPDRGSFYEQYF
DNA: TGTGCCAGCAGTTACCCCGACAGGGGTAGTTTCTACGAGCAGTACTTC

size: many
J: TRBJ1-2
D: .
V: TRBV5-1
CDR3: CASSGGLPANYGYTF
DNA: TGCGCCAGCAGCGGGGGACTGCCAGCTAACTATGGCTACACCTTC

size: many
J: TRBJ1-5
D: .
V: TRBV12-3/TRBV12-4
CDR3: CASSFRVNQPQHF
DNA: TGTGCCAGCAGTTTCCGGGTTAATCAGCCCCAGCATTTT

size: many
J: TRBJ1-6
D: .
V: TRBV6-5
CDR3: CASRAEIFSSYNSPLHF
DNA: TGTGCCAGCAGGGCAGAGATTTTCAGCTCCTATAATTCACCCCTCCACTTT

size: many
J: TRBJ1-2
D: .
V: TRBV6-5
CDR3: CASSPTVLKGYTF
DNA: TGTGCCAGCAGTCCGACCGTCCTGAAAGGCTACACCTTC

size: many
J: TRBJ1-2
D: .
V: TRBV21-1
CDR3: CASSKGGQGSYGYTF
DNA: TGTGCCAGCAGCAAAGGGGGACAGGGAAGCTATGGCTACACCTTC

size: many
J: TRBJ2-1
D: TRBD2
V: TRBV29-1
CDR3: CSAAGGPRSYNEQFF
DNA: TGCAGCGCCGCGGGGGGGCCAAGGTCCTACAATGAGCAGTTCTTC

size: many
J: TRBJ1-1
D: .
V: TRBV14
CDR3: CASSQEGVGSSTEAFF
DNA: TGTGCCAGCAGCCAAGAGGGGGTCGGGTCAAGCACTGAAGCTTTCTTT

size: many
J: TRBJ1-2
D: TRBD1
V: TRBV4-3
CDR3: CASSQGQGANYGYTF
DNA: TGCGCCAGCAGCCAAGGACAGGGAGCTAACTATGGCTACACCTTC